This T cell receptor (beta chain) was recovered during a study of PD-L1 blockade in urothelial cancer. Study-level information: Blood analysis took place 3 weeks (second dose) and 6 weeks after treatment start. There were a median of around 140,000 T cells in blood samples.

A few counts support this clone. Antigen specificity is unknown. This CDR3 is 15 amino acids long. Germline loops: CDR1 MNHNY, CDR2 SVGAGI (reference sequence). V shed 8 bases and J shed 2 bases, with 18 bases lying between them. The study, taken as a whole, reports: Better survival was predicted when blood TCR clonality before treatment fell below the median. Patients who had durable benefit saw their tumor-associated blood clones expand more at 3 weeks.

Assay used: immunoSEQ multiplex PCR; TCRdb lists only in-frame clones, some missing. Here the sample spans about 42,000 clones, 70% to 85% being singletons. Sequencing was performed on PBMCs, taken around atezolizumab (anti-PD-L1) treatment. J is TRBJ1-2 and V is TRBV6-6, with D possibly TRBD1 on 6 matching bases. The clonotype originates from a man between 70 and 80 years old with urothelial cancer. CDR3 nucleotide sequence: TGTGCCAGCCGGGGGGGCGCTATTGTGAACTATGGCTACACCTTC. Protein product: CASRGGAIVNYGYTF.